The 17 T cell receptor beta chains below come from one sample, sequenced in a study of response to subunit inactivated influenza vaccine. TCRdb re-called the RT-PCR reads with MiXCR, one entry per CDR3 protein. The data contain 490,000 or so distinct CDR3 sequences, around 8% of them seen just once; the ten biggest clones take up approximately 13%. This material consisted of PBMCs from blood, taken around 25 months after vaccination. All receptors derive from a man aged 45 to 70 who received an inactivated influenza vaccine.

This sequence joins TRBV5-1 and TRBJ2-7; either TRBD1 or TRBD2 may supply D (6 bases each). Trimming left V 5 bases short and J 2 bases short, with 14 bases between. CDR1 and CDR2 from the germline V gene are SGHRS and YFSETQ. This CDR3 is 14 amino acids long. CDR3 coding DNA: TGCGCCAGCAGAGGGGGGCCTACCACCTACGAGCAGTACTTC. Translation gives CASRGGPTTYEQYF.

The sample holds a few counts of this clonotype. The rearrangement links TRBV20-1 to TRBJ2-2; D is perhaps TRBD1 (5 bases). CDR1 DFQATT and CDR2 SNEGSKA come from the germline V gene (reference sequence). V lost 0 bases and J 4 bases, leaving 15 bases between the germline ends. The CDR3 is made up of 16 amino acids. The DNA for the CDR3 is TGCAGTGCTAGAGATTTCAGGGTTGGTGGCACCGGGGAGCTGTTTTTT. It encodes CSARDFRVGGTGELFF.

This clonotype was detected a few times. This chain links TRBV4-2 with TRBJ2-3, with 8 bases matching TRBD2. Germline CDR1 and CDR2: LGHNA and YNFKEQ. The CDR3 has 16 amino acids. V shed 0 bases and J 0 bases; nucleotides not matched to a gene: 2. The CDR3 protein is CASSQEASGSTDTQYF. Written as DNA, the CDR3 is TGTGCCAGCAGCCAAGAGGCTAGCGGGAGCACAGATACGCAGTATTTT.

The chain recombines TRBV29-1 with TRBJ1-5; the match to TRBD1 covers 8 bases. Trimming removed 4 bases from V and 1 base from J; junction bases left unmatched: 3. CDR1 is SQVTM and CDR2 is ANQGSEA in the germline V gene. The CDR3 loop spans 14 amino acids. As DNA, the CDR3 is TGCAGCGTTGCTACAGGGGGGAGCAATCAGCCCCAGCATTTT. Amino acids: CSVATGGSNQPQHF.

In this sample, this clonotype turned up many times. The CDR3 loop is CASRGTVGTQYF. The CDR3 DNA is TGTGCCAGCAGAGGGACAGTAGGGACCCAGTACTTC. The chain joins TRBV12-3 or TRBV12-4 to TRBJ2-5, with 7 bases aligning to TRBD1. J lost 7 bases, V lost 6 bases, and 5 bases had no gene match. CDR3 size: 12 residues.

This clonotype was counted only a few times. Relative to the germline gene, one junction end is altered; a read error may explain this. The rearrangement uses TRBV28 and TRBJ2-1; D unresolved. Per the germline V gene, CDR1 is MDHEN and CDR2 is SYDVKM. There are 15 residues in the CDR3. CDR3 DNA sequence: TGTGCCAGCCGTTTTTCGCTTATCTCCTACAATGAGCAGTTCTTC. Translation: CASRFSLISYNEQFF. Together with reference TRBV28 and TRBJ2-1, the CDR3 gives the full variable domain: DVKVTQSSRYLVKRTGEKVFLECVQDMDHENMFWYRQDPGLGLRLIYFSYDVKMKEKGDIPEGYSVSREKKERFSLILESASTNQTSMYLCASRFSLISYNEQFFGPGTRLTVL.

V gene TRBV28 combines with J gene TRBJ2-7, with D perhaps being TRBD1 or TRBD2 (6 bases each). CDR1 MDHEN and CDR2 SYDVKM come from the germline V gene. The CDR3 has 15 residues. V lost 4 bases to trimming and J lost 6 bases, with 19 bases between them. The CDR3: CASSSPGHRRGEQYF. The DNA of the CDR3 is TGTGCCAGCAGTTCCCCGGGACATCGGAGGGGCGAGCAGTACTTC.

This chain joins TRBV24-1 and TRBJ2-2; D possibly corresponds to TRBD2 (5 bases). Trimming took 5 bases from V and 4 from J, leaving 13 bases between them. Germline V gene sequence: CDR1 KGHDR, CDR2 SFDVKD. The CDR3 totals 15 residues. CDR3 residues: CATSGLTTATGELFF. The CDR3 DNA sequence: TGTGCCACCAGTGGTCTGACTACAGCCACCGGGGAGCTGTTTTTT.

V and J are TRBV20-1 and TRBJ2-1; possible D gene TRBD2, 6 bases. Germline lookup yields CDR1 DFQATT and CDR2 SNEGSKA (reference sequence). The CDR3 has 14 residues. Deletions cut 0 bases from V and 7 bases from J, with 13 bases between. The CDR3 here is CSARESRGGNEQFF. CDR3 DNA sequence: TGCAGTGCTAGAGAATCCCGGGGAGGTAATGAGCAGTTCTTC.

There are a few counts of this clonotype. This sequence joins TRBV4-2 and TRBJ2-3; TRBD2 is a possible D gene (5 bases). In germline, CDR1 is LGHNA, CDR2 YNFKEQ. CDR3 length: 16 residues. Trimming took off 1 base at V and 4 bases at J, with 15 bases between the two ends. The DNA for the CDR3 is TGTGCCAGCAGCCAAGTAGGAGGTGTTGGTCCAGATACGCAGTATTTT. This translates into CASSQVGGVGPDTQYF.

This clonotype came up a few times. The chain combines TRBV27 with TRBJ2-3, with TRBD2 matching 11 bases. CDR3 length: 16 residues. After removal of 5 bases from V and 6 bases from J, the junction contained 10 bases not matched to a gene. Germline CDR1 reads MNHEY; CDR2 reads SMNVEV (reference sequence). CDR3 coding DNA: TGTGCCAGCAGTAAGGGACTAGCGGTATCAAGGGATACGCAGTATTTT. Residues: CASSKGLAVSRDTQYF.

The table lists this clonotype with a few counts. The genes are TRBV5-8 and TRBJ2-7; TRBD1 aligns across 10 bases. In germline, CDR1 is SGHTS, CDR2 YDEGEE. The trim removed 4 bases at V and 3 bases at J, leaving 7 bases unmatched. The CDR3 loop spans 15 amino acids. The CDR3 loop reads CASSTDGTGVYEQYF. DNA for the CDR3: TGTGCCAGCAGCACCGACGGGACAGGGGTCTACGAGCAGTACTTC.

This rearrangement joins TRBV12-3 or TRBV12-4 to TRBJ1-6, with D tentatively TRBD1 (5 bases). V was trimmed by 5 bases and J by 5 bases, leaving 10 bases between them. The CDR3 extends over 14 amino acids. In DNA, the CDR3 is TGTGCCAGCAGTCCGGGACGGCATAATTCACCCCTCCACTTT. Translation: CASSPGRHNSPLHF.

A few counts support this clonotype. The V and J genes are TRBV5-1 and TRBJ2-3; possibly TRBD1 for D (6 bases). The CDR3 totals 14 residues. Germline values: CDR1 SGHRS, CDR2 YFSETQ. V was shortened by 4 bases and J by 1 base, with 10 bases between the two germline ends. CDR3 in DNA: TGCGCCAGCAGCCAGACAGGCCGCACAGATACGCAGTATTTT. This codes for CASSQTGRTDTQYF.

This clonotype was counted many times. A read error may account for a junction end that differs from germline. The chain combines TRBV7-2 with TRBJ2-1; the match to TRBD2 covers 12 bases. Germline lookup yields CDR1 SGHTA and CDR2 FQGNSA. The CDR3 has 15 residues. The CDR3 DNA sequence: TGTGCCAGCAGTTTAGGGACTAGCGGGTACAATGAGCAGTTCTTC. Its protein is CASSLGTSGYNEQFF.

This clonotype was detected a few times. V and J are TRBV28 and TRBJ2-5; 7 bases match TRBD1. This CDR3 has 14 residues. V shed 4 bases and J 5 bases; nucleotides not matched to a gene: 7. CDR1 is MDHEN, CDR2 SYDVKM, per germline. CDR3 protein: CASSSLQGTETQYF. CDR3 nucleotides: TGTGCCAGCAGTTCCCTACAGGGGACGGAGACCCAGTACTTC. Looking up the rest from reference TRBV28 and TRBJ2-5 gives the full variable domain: DVKVTQSSRYLVKRTGEKVFLECVQDMDHENMFWYRQDPGLGLRLIYFSYDVKMKEKGDIPEGYSVSREKKERFSLILESASTNQTSMYLCASSSLQGTETQYFGPGTRLLVL.

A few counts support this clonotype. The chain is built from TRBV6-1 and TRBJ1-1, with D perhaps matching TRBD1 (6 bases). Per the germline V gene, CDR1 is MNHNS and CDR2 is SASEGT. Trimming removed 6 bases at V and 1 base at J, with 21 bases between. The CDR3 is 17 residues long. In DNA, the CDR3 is TGTGCCAGCAGGGAACGTGAGTTAAACAGGGAGAACACTGAAGCTTTCTTT. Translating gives CASRERELNRENTEAFF.